These 8 T cell receptor beta chains share one sample of origin, sequenced in a study of siplizumab effects on memory and regulatory T cells. The table came from immunoSEQ multiplex PCR; TCRdb's copy has only in-frame clones and leaves some out. The data show about 100,000 clones, around 92% seen once. The sequencing sample was made of CD4+ T cells sorted from blood. The receptors stem from a human donor in good health.

The rearrangement links TRBV19 to TRBJ2-5, with D uncertain. The CDR3 contains 11 residues. Per germline, CDR1 LNHDA and CDR2 SQIVND (reference sequence). Deletions cut 5 bases from V and 1 base from J, with 2 bases between. The CDR3 bases are TGTGCCAGTAGTCCCCAAGAGACCCAGTACTTC. It specifies CASSPQETQYF. Variable domain in full (rest from reference TRBV19 and TRBJ2-5): DGGITQSPKYLFRKEGQNVTLSCEQNLNHDAMYWYRQDPGQGLRLIYYSQIVNDFQKGDIAEGYSVSREKKESFPLTVTSAQKNPTAFYLCASSPQETQYFGPGTRLLVL.

The rearrangement uses TRBV9 and TRBJ2-3; 13 bases are shared with TRBD2. Germline values: CDR1 SGDLS, CDR2 YYNGEE. V dropped 0 bases and J dropped 3; count of bases not matched to a gene: 1. The CDR3 consists of 16 residues. CDR3 residues: CASSVGTSGGTDTQYF. CDR3 sequence (DNA): TGTGCCAGCAGCGTAGGGACTAGCGGGGGTACAGATACGCAGTATTTT.

V usage is TRBV5-4 and J usage is TRBJ1-1; D unresolved. Trimming shortened V by 2 bases and J by 6 bases, and 8 bases separated the two germline ends. This CDR3 has 12 amino acids. Germline V gene sequence: CDR1 SGHNT, CDR2 YYREEE (reference sequence). The CDR3, as DNA: TGTGCCAGCAGCTTCGGAGAGGCTGAAGCTTTCTTT. Protein: CASSFGEAEAFF.

This chain uses TRBV7-9 with TRBJ1-2, with a possible D match to TRBD1 (5 bases). The CDR3 has 13 residues. The V gene's germline CDR1 is SEHNR and CDR2 FQNEAQ (reference sequence). Trimming removed 6 bases at V and 4 bases at J, with 12 bases between. CDR3 region: CASRPGHSYGYTF. In DNA form, the CDR3 reads TGTGCCAGCAGACCCGGACACAGCTATGGCTACACCTTC.

This chain links TRBV6-6 with TRBJ2-5; no definite D call. Trimming pared 5 bases from V and 3 bases from J, leaving 7 bases between. CDR3 length: 12 amino acids. Germline V gives CDR1 MNHNY, CDR2 SVGAGI (reference sequence). The chain's CDR3 is CASSQAKETQYF. CDR3 sequence (DNA): TGTGCCAGCAGTCAAGCAAAAGAGACCCAGTACTTC.

V gene TRBV21-1 combines with J gene TRBJ2-2; TRBD1 is the table's D call and was not checked against the DNA. TRBV21-1 is a pseudogene locus. The length of the CDR3 is 17 residues. CDR3 in DNA: TGTGCCAGGACCACAGGGGGCGCAAACCATCTCGGCGGGGAGCTGTTTTTT. Its protein is CARTTGGANHLGGELFF.

V usage is TRBV11-1 and J usage is TRBJ1-1; a weak D match, TRBD1 (6 bases). Germline CDR1 is SGHAT and CDR2 is FQDESV (reference sequence). V was cut by 4 bases and J by 0 bases, with 12 bases left in between. This CDR3 spans 15 amino acids. The CDR3 sequence is CASSSTGGMNTEAFF. The CDR3 region has the DNA TGTGCCAGCAGCTCGACAGGAGGGATGAACACTGAAGCTTTCTTT.

This clone showed up just once. The rearrangement uses TRBV4-2 and TRBJ2-5; no clear D. V shed 3 bases and J shed 2 bases, with 1 base lying between them. The CDR3 is 11 amino acids. Germline loops: CDR1 LGHNA, CDR2 YNFKEQ. CDR3 DNA: TGTGCCAGCAGCCAGCAAGAGACCCAGTACTTC. This gives the protein CASSQQETQYF.